The 10 T cell receptor beta chains in this list originate from one sample, sequenced in a study of cytomegalovirus exposure and HLA in healthy donors. With 60 Vbeta and 13 Jbeta primers, the PCR was carried out. The repertoire was sequenced with immunoSEQ multiplex PCR; TCRdb's copy has only in-frame clones and lacks some. Found here are some 130,000 clones, roughly 80% of them singletons; the top ten hold 1.5%. Material for sequencing was PBMCs. Receptors originate from a man aged 35-49 years in good health and CMV-seronegative.

J is TRBJ1-4 and V is TRBV6-4, with 9 bases identical to TRBD1. The CDR3 length is 15 residues. Trimming cost V 3 bases and J 5 bases; bases outside gene matches: 4. Germline loops: CDR1 MRHNA, CDR2 SNTAGT. In DNA, the CDR3 is TGTGCCAGCAGTGATCGGGACAGGGAGAATGAAAAACTGTTTTTT. It yields the protein CASSDRDRENEKLFF.

The chain has TRBV5-1 and TRBJ2-3; D may be TRBD2 (5 bases). CDR1 SGHRS and CDR2 YFSETQ come from the germline V gene. With 9 bases removed from V and 0 bases from J, the gap between germline ends came to 20 bases. CDR3 length equals 16 residues. CDR3 coding DNA: TGCGCCACCATGCCCGGCCTAGCAGCCAGCACAGATACGCAGTATTTT. This codes for CATMPGLAASTDTQYF.

The genes are TRBV9 and TRBJ2-1; a possible D gene is TRBD1 (6 bases). V lost 3 bases and J 6 bases, leaving 13 bases between the germline ends. The CDR3 runs 14 residues. Germline CDR1 reads SGDLS; CDR2 reads YYNGEE. The CDR3 DNA is TGTGCCAGCAGCGCCGGGACACTAACCAATGAGCAGTTCTTC. Amino acid sequence: CASSAGTLTNEQFF.

This chain connects TRBV29-1 to TRBJ1-1; D is undetermined. The CDR3 is 13 amino acids. Germline-derived CDR1 and CDR2 are SQVTM and ANQGSEA. Trimming shortened V by 3 bases and J by 1 base, and 9 bases separated the two germline ends. CDR3 coding DNA: TGCAGCGTTGATACATTGCAGAACACTGAAGCTTTCTTT. Translation gives CSVDTLQNTEAFF.

The gene calls are TRBV7-3 and TRBJ2-3; 11 bases agree with TRBD2. CDR1 is SGHTA and CDR2 is FQGTGA in the germline V gene. CDR3 length: 19 residues. The V and J ends lost 2 bases and 1 base, in that order; junction bases with no gene match: 11. The CDR3 sequence is CASSLVPSGRTSGTDTQYF. For the CDR3, the DNA is TGTGCCAGCAGCTTAGTGCCTAGCGGGAGGACGAGTGGCACAGATACGCAGTATTTT.

The rearrangement joins TRBV5-1 to TRBJ2-6, with a tentative D call TRBD1 (6 bases). This CDR3 has 16 amino acids. Germline V lookup: CDR1 SGHRS, CDR2 YFSETQ. V was pared by 0 bases and J by 4 bases, with 11 bases between. The CDR3 reads CASSLGGHRGANVLTF. The DNA of the CDR3 is TGCGCCAGCAGCTTGGGGGGACATCGGGGGGCCAACGTCCTGACTTTC.

The chain combines TRBV2 with TRBJ2-3; the match to TRBD2 covers 8 bases. CDR3 length: 13 amino acids. Germline CDR1 and CDR2: SNHLY and FYNNEI. V was clipped by 6 bases and J by 3 bases; unmatched bases: 2. The CDR3 protein is CASRPGGTDTQYF. The CDR3 bases are TGTGCCAGCAGGCCGGGGGGGACAGATACGCAGTATTTT.

The chain links TRBV9 to TRBJ1-1; TRBD1 might be the D (5 bases). Trimming stripped 3 bases from V and 2 bases from J, with 11 bases between. The CDR3 runs to 14 residues. Germline assignment: CDR1 SGDLS and CDR2 YYNGEE. CDR3 sequence reads: CASSAGTLNTEAFF. The CDR3 DNA is TGTGCCAGCAGCGCCGGGACTTTAAACACTGAAGCTTTCTTT.

Concerning this clone itself: No DNA is shown, since the ends of the CDR3 on it are uncertain; the CDR3 is the one TCRdb lists. The V and J genes are TRBV5-1 and TRBJ2-1; TRBD2 is the table's D call, not checked against the DNA. 19 amino acids form the CDR3, both terminal residues included. Per germline, CDR1 SGHRS and CDR2 YFSETQ. CDR3 in amino acids: CASSFLWLAGRIFYNEQFF.

The CDR3 protein is CATPNPTDSDTDTQYF. CDR3 DNA sequence: TGTGCCACCCCAAACCCCACAGATTCAGACACAGATACGCAGTATTTT. The V gene is TRBV19, the J gene TRBJ2-3, with D unresolved. Trimming took off 10 bases at V and 2 bases at J, with 22 bases between the two ends. Germline V gene sequence: CDR1 LNHDA, CDR2 SQIVND (reference sequence). The CDR3 consists of 16 residues. Combining the CDR3 with reference TRBV19 and TRBJ2-3 gives the whole variable domain DGGITQSPKYLFRKEGQNVTLSCEQNLNHDAMYWYRQDPGQGLRLIYYSQIVNDFQKGDIAEGYSVSREKKESFPLTVTSAQKNPTAFYLCATPNPTDSDTDTQYFGPGTRLTVL.